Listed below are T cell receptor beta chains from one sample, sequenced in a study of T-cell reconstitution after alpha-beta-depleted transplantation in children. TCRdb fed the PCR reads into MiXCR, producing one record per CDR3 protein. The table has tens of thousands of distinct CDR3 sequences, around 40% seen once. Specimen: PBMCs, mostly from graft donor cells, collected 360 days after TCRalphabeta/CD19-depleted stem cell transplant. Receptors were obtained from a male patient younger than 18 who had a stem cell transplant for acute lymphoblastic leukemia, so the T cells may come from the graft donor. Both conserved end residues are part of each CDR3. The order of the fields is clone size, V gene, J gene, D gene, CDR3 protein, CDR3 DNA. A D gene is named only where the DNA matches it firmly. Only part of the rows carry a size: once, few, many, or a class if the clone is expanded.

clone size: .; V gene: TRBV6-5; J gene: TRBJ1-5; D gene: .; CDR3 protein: CASSYPANNQPQHF; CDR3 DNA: TGTGCCAGCAGTTACCCAGCAAACAATCAGCCCCAGCATTTT
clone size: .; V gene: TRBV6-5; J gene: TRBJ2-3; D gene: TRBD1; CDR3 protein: CASSYIQGVDTQYF; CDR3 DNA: TGTGCCAGCAGTTACATTCAGGGGGTAGATACGCAGTATTTT
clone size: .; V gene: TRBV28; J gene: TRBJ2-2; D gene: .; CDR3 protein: CASSLRGNGELFF; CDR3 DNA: TGTGCCAGCAGTTTACGGGGGAACGGGGAGCTGTTTTTT
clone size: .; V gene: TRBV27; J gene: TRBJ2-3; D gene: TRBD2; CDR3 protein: CASSLTSGRGDTQYF; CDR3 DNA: TGTGCCAGCAGTCTGACTAGCGGGAGAGGGGATACGCAGTATTTT
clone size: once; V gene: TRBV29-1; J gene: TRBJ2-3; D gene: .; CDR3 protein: CSVEGGSTDTQYF; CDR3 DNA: TGCAGCGTTGAAGGGGGGAGCACAGATACGCAGTATTTT
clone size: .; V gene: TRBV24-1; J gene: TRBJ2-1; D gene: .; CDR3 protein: CATRGRGAEEQFF; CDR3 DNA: TGTGCCACCAGGGGCCGAGGGGCGGAGGAGCAGTTCTTC
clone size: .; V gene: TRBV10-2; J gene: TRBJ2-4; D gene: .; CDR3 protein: CASSSHHPENIQYF; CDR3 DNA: TGCGCCAGCAGTTCCCACCATCCCGAAAACATTCAGTACTTC
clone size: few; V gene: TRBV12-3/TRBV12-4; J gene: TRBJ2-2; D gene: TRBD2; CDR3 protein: CASSLEGREGTGELFF; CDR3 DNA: TGTGCCAGCAGTTTAGAGGGCAGGGAGGGCACCGGGGAGCTGTTTTTT
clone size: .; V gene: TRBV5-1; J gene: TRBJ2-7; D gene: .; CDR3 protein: CASSSVVRSEQYF; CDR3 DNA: TGCGCCAGCAGTTCTGTAGTCCGGTCCGAGCAGTACTTC
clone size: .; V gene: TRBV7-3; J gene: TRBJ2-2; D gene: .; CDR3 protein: CASSLIPGGTGELFF; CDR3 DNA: TGTGCCAGCAGCTTAATACCCGGGGGCACCGGGGAGCTGTTTTTT
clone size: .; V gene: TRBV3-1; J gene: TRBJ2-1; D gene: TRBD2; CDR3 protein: CASSLGTSANNEQFF; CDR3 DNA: TGTGCCAGCAGCCTGGGGACTAGCGCCAACAATGAGCAGTTCTTC
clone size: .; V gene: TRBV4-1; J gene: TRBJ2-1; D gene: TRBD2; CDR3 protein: CASSPQVAGGIGNEQFF; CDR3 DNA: TGCGCCAGCAGCCCCCAGGTAGCGGGAGGGATTGGCAATGAGCAGTTCTTC
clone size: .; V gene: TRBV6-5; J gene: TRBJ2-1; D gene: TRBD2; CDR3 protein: CASSYGLAGRAEQFF; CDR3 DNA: TGTGCCAGCAGTTACGGACTAGCCGGCCGTGCGGAGCAGTTCTTC
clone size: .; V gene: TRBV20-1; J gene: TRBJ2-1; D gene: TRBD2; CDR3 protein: CSARVGDYYNEQFF; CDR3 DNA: TGCAGTGCTAGAGTGGGGGACTACTACAATGAGCAGTTCTTC
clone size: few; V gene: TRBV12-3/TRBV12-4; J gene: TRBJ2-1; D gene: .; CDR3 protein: CASNPGTSSYNEQFF; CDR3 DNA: TGTGCCAGCAACCCAGGGACTTCCTCCTACAATGAGCAGTTCTTC
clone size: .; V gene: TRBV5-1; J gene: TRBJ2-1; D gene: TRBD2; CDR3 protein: CASNPREGLSNEQFF; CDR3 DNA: TGCGCCAGCAACCCCCGGGAGGGCCTCAGTAATGAGCAGTTCTTC
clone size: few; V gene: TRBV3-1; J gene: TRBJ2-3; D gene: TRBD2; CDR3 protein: CASSQDWASGDTQYF; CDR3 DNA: TGTGCCAGCAGCCAAGATTGGGCTAGCGGGGATACGCAGTATTTT
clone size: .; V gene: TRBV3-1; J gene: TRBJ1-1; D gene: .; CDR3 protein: CASSQRGHTEAFF; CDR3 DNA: TGTGCCAGCAGCCAGAGGGGTCACACTGAAGCTTTCTTT
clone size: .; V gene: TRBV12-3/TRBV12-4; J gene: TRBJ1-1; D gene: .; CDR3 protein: CASSLGRAGIEGTEAFF; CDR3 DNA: TGTGCCAGCAGTTTAGGCAGGGCGGGCATCGAGGGGACTGAAGCTTTCTTT
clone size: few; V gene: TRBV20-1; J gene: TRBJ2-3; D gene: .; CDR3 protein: CTQDKGPTDTQYF; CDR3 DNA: TGCACGCAGGATAAAGGCCCCACAGATACGCAGTATTTT
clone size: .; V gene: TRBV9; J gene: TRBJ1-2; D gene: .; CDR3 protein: CASSPGPLYGYTF; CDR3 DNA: TGTGCCAGCAGCCCTGGACCTCTCTATGGCTACACCTTC
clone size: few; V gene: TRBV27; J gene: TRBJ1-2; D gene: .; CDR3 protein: CASSSVLLALGSLEGYTF; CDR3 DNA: TGTGCCAGCAGTTCCGTCCTGCTGGCTTTAGGAAGTTTGGAGGGCTACACCTTC
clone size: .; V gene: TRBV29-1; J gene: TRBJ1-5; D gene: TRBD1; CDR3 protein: CSVTGTGAASNQPQHF; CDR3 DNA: TGCAGCGTTACCGGGACAGGGGCGGCTAGCAATCAGCCCCAGCATTTT
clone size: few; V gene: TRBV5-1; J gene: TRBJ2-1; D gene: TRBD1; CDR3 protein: CASSLQDRINEQFF; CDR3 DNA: TGCGCCAGCAGCCTCCAGGACAGGATCAATGAGCAGTTCTTC
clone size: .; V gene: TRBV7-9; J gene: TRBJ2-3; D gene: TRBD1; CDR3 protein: CASSVSDRGGGTDTQYF; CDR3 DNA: TGTGCCAGCAGCGTGAGTGACAGGGGAGGTGGCACAGATACGCAGTATTTT
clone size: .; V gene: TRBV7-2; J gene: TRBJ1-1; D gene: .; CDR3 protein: CASSSEGLKAFF; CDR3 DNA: TGTGCCAGCAGCTCCGAGGGGCTGAAAGCTTTCTTT
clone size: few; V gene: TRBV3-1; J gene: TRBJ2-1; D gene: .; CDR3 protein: CASSQGDWTEQFF; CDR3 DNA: TGTGCCAGCAGCCAAGGGGACTGGACCGAGCAGTTCTTC
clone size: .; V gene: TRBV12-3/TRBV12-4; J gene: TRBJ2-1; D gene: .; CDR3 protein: CASTPGPPSYNEQFF; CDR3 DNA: TGTGCCAGCACTCCGGGACCACCCTCCTACAATGAGCAGTTCTTC
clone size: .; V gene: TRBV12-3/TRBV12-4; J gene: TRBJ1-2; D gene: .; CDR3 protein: CASSLLPSNYGYTF; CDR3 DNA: TGTGCCAGCAGTTTACTCCCCTCTAACTATGGCTACACCTTC
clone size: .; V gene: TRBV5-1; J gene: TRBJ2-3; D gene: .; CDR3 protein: CASSLAWTDTQYF; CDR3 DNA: TGCGCCAGCAGCTTGGCCTGGACAGATACGCAGTATTTT
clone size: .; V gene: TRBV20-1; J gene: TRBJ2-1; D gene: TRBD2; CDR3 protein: CSAMTSGRTYNEQFF; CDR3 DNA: TGCAGTGCGATGACTAGCGGGAGGACCTACAATGAGCAGTTCTTC
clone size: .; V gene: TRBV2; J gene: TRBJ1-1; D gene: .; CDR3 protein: CASSDWGLGTEAFF; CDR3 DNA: TGTGCCAGCAGTGACTGGGGATTGGGCACTGAAGCTTTCTTT
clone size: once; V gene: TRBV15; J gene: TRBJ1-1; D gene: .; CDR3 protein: CATSREWRDTEAFF; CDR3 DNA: TGTGCCACCAGCAGAGAGTGGAGGGACACTGAAGCTTTCTTT
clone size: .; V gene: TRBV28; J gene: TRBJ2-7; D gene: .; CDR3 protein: CASSLIGAVEQYF; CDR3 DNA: TGTGCCAGCAGTTTAATAGGAGCCGTCGAGCAGTACTTC
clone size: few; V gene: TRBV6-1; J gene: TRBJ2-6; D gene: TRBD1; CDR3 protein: CASSDGQGTSGANVLTF; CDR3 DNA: TGTGCCAGCAGTGACGGACAGGGAACCTCTGGGGCCAACGTCCTGACTTTC
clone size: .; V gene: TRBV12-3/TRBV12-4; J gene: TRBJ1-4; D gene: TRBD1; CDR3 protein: CASSLPGTGAEKLFF; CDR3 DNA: TGTGCCAGCAGTCTCCCCGGGACAGGGGCTGAAAAACTGTTTTTT
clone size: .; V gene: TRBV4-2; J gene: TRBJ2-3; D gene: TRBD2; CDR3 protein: CASSQEALAASTDTQYF; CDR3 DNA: TGCGCCAGCAGCCAAGAAGCTCTAGCGGCTAGCACAGATACGCAGTATTTT
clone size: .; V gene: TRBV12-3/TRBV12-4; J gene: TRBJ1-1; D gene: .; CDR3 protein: CASSFEGRRDTEAFF; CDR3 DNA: TGTGCCAGCAGTTTTGAGGGAAGGCGGGACACTGAAGCTTTCTTT
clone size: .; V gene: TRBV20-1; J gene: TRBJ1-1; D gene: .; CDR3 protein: CSARPGHLNTEAFF; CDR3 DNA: TGCAGTGCTAGACCGGGACATTTGAACACTGAAGCTTTCTTT
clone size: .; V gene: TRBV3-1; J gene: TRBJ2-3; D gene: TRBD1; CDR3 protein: CASSQDHRDSHSVDTQYF; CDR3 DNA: TGTGCCAGCAGCCAAGATCACCGGGACAGCCATTCAGTAGATACGCAGTATTTT
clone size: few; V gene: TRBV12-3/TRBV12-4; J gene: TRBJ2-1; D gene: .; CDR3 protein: CASSPTRGPYNEQFF; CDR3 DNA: TGTGCCAGCAGTCCGACCCGGGGGCCCTACAATGAGCAGTTCTTC
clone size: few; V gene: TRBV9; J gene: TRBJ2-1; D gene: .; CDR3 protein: CASGGNEQFF; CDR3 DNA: TGTGCCAGCGGTGGGAATGAGCAGTTCTTC
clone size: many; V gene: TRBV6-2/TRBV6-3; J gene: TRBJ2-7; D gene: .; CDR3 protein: CASSKRAVLDEQYF; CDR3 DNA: TGTGCCAGCAGTAAAAGGGCCGTCCTAGACGAGCAGTACTTC
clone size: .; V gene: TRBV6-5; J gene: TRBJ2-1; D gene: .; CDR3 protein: CASSYLTGRPHNEQFF; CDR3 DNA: TGTGCCAGCAGTTACCTTACAGGGCGTCCCCACAATGAGCAGTTCTTC
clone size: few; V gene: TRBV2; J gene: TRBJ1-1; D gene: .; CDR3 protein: CASSETTASNTEAFF; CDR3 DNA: TGTGCCAGCAGTGAAACCACGGCCTCGAACACTGAAGCTTTCTTT